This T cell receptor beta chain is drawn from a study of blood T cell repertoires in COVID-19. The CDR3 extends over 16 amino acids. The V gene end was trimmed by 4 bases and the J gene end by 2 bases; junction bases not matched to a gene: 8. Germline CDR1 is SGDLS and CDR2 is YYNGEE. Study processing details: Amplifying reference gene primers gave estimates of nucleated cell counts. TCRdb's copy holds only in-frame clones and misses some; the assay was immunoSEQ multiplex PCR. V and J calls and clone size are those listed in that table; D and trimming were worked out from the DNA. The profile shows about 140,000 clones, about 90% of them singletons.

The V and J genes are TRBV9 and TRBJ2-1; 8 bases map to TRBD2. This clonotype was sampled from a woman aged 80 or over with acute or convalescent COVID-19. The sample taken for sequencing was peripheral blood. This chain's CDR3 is CASSPTPAGAYNEQFF. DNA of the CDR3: TGTGCCAGCAGCCCGACCCCAGCGGGGGCCTACAATGAGCAGTTCTTC.